What follows describes a single T cell receptor (beta chain). Its matching antigen is unknown. The source of the sample is a study of cytomegalovirus exposure and HLA in healthy donors. Study findings and constraints: In a later analysis, a missense DCLRE1C variant was linked to TCR beta V- and J-gene trimming. There were approximately 150 TCR beta chains listed as cytomegalovirus-associated.

V lost 6 bases, J lost 4 bases, and 4 bases stayed unmatched. The CDR3 is 14 residues long. Germline CDR1 SGHTA, CDR2 FQGNSA. Both 60 Vbeta primers and 13 Jbeta primers went into the PCR. Sequenced by immunoSEQ multiplex PCR; TCRdb stores in-frame clones only, minus some. The table shows 90,000 to 120,000 clones, with approximately 80% occurring only once. The sequenced material came from PBMCs. The clonotype comes from a woman aged 18-29 years in good health and CMV-seropositive. The chain carries TRBV7-2 and TRBJ1-5; 9 bases are shared with TRBD1. CDR3 residues: CASRPGQGNQPQHF. The CDR3 bases are TGTGCCAGCAGACCGGGACAGGGTAATCAGCCCCAGCATTTT.